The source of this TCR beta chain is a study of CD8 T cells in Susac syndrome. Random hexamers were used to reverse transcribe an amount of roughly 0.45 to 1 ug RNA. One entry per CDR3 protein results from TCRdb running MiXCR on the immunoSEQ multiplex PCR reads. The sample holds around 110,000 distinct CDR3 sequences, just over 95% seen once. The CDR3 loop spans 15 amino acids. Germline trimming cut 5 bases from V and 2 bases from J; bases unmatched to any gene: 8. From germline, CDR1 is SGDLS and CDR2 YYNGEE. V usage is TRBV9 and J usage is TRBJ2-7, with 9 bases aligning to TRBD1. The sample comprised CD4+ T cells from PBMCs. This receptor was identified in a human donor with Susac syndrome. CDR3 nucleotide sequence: TGTGCCAGCAGTACAACGACAGGGGGTACCTACGAGCAGTACTTC. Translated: CASSTTTGGTYEQYF.